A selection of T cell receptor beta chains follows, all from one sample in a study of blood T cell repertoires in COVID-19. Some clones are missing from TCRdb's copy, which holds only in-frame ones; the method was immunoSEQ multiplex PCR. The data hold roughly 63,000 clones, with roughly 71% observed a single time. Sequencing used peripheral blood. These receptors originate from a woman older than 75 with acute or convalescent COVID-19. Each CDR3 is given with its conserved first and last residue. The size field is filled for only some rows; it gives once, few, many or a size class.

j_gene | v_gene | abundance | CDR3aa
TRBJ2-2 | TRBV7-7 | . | CASSRDSPNTGELFF
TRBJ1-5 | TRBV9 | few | CASSVSGSGNQPQHF
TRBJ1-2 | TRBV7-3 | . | CASSSSGTTNYGYTF
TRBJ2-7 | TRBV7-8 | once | CASSSIGQGRSYEQYF
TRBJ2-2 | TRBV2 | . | CASSEVAGGQGGELFF
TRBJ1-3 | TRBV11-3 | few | CASSLDSGLGNTIYF
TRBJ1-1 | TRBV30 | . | CAWSGGPTPGGAEAFF
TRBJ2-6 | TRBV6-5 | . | CASSLQGATGANVLTF
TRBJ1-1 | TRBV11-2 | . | CASSLGQTFGNTEAFF
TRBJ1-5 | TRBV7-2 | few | CASSAVPSNQPQHF
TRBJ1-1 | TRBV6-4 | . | CASRDSDRDTEAFF
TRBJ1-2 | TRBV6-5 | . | CASRSTGGYGYTF
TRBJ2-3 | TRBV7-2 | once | CASSPRGNTDTQYF
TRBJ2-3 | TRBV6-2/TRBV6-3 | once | CASSPTSGGTDTQYF
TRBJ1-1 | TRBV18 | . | CASSPSSNTEAFF
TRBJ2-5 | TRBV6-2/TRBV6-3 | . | CASSLGQGEGETQYF
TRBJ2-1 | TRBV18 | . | CASSPTGVDNEQFF
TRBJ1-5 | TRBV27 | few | CASRPHLRQAVKLSNQPQHF
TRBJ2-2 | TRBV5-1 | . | CASSFSGGERGELFF
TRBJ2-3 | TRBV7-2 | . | CASSPLATDTQYF
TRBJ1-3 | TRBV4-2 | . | CASSNDRGAGNTIYF
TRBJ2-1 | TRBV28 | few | CASSDGGASGRVVEQFF
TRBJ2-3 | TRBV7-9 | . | CASSFDQRLDTQYF
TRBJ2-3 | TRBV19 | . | CASSRPSGDSSTDTQYF
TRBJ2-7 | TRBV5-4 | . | CASSSAGGPREQYF
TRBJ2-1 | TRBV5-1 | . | CASSLAELGEQFF
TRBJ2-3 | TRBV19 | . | CASSRRTGGATDTQYF
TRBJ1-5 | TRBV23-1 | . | CASNRDAGRVNQPQHF
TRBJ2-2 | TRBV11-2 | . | CASSRRGLTSFGELFF
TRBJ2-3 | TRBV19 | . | CASSIMGFEVDTQYF
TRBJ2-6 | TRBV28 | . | CASSPPGTSSGANVLTF